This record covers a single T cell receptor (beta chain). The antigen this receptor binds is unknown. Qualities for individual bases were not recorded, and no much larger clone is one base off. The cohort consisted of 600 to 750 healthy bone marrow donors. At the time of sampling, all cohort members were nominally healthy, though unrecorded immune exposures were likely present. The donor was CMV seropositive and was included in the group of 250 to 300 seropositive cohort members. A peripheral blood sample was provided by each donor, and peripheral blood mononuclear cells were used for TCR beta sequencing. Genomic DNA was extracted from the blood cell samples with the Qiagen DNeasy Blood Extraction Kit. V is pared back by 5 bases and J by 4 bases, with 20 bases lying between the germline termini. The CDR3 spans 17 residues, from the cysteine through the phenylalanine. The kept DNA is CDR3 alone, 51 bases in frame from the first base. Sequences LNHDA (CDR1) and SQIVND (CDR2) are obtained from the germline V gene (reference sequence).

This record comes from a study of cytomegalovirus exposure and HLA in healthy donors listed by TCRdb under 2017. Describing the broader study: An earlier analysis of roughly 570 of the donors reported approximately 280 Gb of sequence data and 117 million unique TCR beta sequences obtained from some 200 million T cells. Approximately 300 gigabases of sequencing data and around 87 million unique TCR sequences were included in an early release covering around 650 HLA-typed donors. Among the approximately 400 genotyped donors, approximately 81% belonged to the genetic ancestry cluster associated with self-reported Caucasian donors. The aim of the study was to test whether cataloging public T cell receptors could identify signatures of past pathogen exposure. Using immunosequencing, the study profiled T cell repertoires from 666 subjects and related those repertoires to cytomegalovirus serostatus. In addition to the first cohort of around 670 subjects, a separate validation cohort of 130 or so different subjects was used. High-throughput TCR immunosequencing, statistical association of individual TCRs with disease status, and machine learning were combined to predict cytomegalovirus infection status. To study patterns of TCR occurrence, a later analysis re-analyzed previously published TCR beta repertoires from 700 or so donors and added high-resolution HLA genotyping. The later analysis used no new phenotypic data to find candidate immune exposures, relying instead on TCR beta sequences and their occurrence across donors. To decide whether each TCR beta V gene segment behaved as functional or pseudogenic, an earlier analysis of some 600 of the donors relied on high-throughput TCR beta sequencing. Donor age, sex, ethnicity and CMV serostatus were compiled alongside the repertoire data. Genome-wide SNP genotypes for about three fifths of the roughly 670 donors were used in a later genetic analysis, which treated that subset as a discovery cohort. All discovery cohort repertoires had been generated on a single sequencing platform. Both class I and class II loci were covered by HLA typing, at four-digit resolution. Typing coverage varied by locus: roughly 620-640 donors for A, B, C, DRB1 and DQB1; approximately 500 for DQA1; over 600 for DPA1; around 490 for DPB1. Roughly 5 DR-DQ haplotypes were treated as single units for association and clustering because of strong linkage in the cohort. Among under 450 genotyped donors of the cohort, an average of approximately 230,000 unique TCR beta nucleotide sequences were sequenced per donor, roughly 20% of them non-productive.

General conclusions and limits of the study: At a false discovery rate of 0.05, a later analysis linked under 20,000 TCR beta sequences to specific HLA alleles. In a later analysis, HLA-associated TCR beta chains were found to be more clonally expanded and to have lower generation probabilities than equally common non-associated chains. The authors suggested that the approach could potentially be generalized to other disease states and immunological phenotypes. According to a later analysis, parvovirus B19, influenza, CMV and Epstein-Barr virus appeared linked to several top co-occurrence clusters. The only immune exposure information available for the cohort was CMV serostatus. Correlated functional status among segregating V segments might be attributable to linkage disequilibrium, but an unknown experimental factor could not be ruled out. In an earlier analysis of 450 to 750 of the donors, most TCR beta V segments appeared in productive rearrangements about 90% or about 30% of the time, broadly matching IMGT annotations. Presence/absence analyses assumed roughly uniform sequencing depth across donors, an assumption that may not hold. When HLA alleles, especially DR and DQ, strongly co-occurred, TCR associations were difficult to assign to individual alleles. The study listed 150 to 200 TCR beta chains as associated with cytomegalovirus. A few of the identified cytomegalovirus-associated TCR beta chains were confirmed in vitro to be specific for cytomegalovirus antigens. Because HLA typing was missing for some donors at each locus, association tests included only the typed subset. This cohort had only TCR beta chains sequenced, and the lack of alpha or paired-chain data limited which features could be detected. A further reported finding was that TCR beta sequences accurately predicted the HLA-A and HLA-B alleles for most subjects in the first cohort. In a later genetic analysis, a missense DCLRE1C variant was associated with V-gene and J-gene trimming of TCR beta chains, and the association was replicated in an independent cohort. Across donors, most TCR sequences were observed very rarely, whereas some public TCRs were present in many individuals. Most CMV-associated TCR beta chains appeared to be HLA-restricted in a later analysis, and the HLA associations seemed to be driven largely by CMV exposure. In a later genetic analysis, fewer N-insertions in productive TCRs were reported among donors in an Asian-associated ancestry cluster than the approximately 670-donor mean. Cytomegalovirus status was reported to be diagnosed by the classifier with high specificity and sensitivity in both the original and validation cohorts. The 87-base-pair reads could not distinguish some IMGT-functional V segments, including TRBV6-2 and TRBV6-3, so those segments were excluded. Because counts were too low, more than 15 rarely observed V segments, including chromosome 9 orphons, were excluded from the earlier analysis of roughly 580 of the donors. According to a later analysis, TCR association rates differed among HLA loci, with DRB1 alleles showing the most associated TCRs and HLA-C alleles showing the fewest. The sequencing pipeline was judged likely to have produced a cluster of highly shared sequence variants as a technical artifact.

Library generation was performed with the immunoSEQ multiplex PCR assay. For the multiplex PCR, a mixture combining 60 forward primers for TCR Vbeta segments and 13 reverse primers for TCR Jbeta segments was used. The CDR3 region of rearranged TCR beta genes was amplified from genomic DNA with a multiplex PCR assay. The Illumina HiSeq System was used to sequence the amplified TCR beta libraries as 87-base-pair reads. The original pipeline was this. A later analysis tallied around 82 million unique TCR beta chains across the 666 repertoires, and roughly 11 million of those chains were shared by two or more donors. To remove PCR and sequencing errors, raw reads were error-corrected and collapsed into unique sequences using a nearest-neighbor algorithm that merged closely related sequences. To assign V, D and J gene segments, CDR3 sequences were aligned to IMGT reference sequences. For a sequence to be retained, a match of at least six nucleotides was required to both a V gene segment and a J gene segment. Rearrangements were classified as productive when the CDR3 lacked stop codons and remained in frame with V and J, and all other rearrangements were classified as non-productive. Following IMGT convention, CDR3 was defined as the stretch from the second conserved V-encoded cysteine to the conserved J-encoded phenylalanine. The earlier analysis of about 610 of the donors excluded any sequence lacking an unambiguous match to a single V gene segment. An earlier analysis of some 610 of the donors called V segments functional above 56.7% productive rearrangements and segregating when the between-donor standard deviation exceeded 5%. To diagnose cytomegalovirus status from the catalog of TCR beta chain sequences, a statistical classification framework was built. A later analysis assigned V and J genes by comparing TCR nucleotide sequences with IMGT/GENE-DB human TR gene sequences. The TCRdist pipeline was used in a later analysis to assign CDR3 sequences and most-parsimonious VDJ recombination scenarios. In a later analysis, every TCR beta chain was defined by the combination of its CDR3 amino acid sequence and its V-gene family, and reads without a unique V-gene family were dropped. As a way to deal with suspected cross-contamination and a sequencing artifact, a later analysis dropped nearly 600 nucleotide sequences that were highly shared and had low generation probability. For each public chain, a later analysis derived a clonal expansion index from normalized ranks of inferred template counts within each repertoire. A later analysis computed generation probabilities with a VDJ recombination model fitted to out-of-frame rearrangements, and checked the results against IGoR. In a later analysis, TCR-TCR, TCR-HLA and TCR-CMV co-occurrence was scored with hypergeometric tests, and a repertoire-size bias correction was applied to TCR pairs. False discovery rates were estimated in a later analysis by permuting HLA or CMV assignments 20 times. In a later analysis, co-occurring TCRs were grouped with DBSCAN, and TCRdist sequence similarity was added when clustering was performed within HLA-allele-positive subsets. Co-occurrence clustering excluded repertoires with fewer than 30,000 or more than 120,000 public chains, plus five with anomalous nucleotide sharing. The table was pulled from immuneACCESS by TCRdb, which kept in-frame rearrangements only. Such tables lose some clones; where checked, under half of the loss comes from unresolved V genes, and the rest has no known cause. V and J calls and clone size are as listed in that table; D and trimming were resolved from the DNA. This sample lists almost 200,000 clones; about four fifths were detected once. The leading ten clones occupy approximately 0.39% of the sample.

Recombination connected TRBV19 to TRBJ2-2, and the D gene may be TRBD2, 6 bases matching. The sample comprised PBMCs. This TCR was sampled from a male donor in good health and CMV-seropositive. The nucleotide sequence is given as TGTGCCAGTAGTTTTCGGACGGGGGTCGATGTCACCGGGGAGCTGTTTTTT. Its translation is CASSFRTGVDVTGELFF. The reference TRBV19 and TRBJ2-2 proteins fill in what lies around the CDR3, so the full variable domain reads DGGITQSPKYLFRKEGQNVTLSCEQNLNHDAMYWYRQDPGQGLRLIYYSQIVNDFQKGDIAEGYSVSREKKESFPLTVTSAQKNPTAFYLCASSFRTGVDVTGELFFGEGSRLTVL.